The T cell receptor beta chain described here comes from a study of T cell responses to AZD1222 COVID-19 vaccine. Study-wide findings and caveats: Spike-specific TCR depth and breadth grew after two AZD1222 doses. Spike as a whole was targeted by vaccine-associated CD4 TCRs, dominant at 160-218 and 743-854. Donors were mostly white British, more females; clonal diversity possibly underestimated.

This CDR3 spans 11 amino acids. The germline V gene encodes CDR1 LNHDA and CDR2 SQIVND (reference sequence). Deletions cut 5 bases from V and 10 bases from J, with 10 bases between. Assay used: immunoSEQ multiplex PCR; TCRdb lists only in-frame clones, some missing. The sample includes approximately 100,000 clones, around 87% of them seen just once. Comments on this clone: Its matching antigen is unknown.

Sequencing used peripheral blood, obtained on day 0 of AZD1222 vaccination. The chain recombines TRBV19 with TRBJ2-3; D gene uncertain. The sequence was obtained from an adult in good health. The CDR3 is CASSLGFAQYF. The DNA of the CDR3 is TGTGCCAGTAGTTTGGGATTTGCGCAGTATTTT.